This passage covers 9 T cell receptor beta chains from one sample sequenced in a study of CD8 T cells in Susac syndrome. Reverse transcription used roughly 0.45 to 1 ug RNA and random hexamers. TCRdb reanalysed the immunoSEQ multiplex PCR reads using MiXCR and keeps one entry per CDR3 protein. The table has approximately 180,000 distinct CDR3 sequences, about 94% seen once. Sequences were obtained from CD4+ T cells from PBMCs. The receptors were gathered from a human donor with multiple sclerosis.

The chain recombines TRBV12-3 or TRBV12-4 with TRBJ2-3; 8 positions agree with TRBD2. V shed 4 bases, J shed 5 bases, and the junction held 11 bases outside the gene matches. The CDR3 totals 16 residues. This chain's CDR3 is CASSSGGGPPGDTQYF. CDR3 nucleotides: TGTGCCAGCAGTTCCGGCGGGGGGCCCCCTGGAGATACGCAGTATTTT.

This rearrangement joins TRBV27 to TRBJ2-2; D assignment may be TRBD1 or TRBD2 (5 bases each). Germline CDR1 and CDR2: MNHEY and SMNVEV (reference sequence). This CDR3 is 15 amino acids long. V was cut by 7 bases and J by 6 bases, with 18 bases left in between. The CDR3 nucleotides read TGTGCCAGCACCGAGGCAGGGAGTGTCCCCGGGGAGCTGTTTTTT. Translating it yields CASTEAGSVPGELFF.

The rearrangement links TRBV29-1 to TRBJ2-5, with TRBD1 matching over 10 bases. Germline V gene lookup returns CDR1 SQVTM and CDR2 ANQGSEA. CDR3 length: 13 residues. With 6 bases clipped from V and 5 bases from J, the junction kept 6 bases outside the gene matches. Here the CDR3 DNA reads TGCAGCGTGCGGACAGGGGGAATGGAGACCCAGTACTTC. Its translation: CSVRTGGMETQYF.

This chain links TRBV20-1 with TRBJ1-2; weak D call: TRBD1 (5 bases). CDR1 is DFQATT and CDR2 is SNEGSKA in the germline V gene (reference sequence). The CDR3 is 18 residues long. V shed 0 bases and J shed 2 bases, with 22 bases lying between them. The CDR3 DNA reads TGCAGTGCTAGAGAATGGGGGGACGCCGATCGGGGCAACTATGGCTACACCTTC. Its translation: CSAREWGDADRGNYGYTF.

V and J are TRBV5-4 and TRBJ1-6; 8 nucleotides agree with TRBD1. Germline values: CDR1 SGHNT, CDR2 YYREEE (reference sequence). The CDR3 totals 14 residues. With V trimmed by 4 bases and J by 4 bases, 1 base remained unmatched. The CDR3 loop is CASSRDRYNSPLHF. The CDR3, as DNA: TGTGCCAGCAGCAGGGACAGGTATAATTCACCCCTCCACTTT.

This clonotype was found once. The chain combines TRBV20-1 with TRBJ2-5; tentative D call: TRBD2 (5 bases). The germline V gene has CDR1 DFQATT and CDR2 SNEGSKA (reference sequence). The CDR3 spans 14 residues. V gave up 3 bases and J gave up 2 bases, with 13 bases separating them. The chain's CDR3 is CSASPYGLQETQYF. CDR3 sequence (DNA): TGCAGTGCTAGCCCCTATGGACTTCAAGAGACCCAGTACTTC.

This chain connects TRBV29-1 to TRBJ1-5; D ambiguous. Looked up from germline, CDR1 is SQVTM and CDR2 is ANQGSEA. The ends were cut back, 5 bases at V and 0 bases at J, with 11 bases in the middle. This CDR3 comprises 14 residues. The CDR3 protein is CSVCVDYSNQPQHF. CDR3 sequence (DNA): TGCAGCGTTTGTGTCGACTATAGCAATCAGCCCCAGCATTTT.

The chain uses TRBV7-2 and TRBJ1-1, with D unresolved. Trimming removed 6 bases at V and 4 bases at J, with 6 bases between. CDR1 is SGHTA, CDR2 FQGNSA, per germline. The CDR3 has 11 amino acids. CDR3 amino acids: CASSPSTEAFF. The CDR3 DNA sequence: TGTGCCAGCAGTCCATCCACTGAAGCTTTCTTT.

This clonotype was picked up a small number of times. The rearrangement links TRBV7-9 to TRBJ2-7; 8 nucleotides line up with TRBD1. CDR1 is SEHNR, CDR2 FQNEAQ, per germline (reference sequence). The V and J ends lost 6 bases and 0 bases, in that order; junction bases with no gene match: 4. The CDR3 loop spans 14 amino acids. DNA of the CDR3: TGTGCCAGCAGTTTGACAGGGGTCTCCTACGAGCAGTACTTC. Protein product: CASSLTGVSYEQYF.